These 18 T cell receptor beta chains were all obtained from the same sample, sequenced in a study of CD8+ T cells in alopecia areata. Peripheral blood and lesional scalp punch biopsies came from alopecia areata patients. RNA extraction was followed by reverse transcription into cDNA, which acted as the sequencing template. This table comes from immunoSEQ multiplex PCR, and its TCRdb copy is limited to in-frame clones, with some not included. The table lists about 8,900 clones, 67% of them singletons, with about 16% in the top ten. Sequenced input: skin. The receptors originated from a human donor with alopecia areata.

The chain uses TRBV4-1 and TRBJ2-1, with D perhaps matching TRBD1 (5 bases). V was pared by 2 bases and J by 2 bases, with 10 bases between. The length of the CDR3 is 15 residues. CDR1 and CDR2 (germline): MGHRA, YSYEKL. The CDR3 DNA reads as TGCGCCAGCAGCCAATCAGGGTTCCCCTACAATGAGCAGTTCTTC. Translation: CASSQSGFPYNEQFF.

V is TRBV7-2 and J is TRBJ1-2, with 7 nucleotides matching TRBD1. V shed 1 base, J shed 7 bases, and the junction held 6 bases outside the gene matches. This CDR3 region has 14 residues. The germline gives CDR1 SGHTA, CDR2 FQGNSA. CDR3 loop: CASSLVGRTGGYTF. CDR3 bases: TGTGCCAGCAGCTTAGTGGGGCGGACAGGTGGCTACACCTTC. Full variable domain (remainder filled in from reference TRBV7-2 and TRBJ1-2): GAGVSQSPSNKVTEKGKDVELRCDPISGHTALYWYRQSLGQGLEFLIYFQGNSAPDKSGLPSDRFSAERTGGSVSTLTIQRTQQEDSAVYLCASSLVGRTGGYTFGSGTRLTVV.

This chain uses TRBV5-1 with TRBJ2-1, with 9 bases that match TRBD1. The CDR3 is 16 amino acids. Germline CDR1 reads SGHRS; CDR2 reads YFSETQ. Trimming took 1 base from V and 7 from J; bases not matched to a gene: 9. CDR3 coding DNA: TGCGCCAGCAGCTTGACACCGGGACAGGGTGGAAATGAGCAGTTCTTC. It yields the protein CASSLTPGQGGNEQFF.

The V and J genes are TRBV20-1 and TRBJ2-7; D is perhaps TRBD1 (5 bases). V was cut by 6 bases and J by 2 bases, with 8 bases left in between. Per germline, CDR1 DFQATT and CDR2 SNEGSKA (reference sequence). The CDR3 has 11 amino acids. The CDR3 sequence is CSAGVAYEQYF. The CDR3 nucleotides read TGCAGTGCAGGGGTGGCCTACGAGCAGTACTTC.

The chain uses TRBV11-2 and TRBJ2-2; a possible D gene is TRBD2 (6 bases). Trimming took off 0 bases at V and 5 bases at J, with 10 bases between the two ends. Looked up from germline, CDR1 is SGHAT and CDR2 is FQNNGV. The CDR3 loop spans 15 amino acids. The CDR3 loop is CASSLEGAGTGELFF. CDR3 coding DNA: TGTGCCAGCAGCTTAGAGGGCGCGGGAACCGGGGAGCTGTTTTTT.

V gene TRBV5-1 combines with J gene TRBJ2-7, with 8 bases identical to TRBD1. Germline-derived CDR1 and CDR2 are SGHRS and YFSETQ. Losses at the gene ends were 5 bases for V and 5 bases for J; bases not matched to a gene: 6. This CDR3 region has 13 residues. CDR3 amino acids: CASRGQGTDEQYF. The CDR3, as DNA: TGCGCCAGCAGAGGACAGGGAACCGACGAGCAGTACTTC.

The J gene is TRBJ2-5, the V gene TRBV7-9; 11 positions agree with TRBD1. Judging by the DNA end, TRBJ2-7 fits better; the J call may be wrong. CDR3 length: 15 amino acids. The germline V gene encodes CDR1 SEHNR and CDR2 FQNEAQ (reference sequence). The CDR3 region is CASSPTGTGGDEQYF. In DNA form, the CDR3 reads TGTGCCAGCAGCCCAACCGGGACAGGGGGTGACGAGCAGTACTTC.

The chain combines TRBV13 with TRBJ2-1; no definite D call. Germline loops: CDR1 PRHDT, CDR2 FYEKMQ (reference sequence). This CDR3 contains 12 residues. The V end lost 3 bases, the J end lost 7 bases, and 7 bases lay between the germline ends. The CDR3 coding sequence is TGTGCCAGCAGCTTTGGTGGGAATGAGCAGTTCTTC. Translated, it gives CASSFGGNEQFF.

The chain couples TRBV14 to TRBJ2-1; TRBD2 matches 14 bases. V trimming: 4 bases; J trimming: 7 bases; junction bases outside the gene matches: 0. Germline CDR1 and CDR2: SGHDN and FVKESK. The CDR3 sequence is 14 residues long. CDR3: CASSRLAGGNEQFF. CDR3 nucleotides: TGTGCCAGCAGCCGACTAGCGGGGGGGAATGAGCAGTTCTTC.

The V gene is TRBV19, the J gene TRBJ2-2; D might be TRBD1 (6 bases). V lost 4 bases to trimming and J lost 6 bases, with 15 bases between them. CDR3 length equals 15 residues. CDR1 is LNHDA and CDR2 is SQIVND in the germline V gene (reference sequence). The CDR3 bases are TGTGCCAGTAGTACCCATACAGGGTACGCCGGGGAGCTGTTTTTT. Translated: CASSTHTGYAGELFF.

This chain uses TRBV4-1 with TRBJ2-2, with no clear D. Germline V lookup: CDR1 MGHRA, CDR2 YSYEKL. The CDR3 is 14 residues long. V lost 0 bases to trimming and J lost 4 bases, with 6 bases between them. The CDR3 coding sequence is TGCGCCAGCAGCCAAGAAGCCAGCACCGGGGAGCTGTTTTTT. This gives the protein CASSQEASTGELFF.

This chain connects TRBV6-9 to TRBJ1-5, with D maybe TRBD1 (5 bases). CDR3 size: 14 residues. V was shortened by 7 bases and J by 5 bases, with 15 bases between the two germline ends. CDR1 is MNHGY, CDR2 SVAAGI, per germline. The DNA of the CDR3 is TGTGCCAGCAACTTTTGGGGCGGTCATCAGCCCCAGCATTTT. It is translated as CASNFWGGHQPQHF.

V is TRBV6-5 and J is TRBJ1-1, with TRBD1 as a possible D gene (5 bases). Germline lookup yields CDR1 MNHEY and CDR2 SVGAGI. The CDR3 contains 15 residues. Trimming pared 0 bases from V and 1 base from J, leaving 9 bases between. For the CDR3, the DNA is TGTGCCAGCAGTTACTCCGGGGCAGGGAACACTGAAGCTTTCTTT. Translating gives CASSYSGAGNTEAFF.

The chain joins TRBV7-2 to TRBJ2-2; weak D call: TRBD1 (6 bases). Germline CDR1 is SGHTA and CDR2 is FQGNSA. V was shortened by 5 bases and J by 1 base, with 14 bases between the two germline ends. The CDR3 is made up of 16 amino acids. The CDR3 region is CASSAQTGLNTGELFF. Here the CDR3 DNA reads TGTGCCAGCAGCGCGCAGACAGGATTGAACACCGGGGAGCTGTTTTTT. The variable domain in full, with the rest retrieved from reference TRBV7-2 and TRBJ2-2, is GAGVSQSPSNKVTEKGKDVELRCDPISGHTALYWYRQSLGQGLEFLIYFQGNSAPDKSGLPSDRFSAERTGGSVSTLTIQRTQQEDSAVYLCASSAQTGLNTGELFFGEGSRLTVL.

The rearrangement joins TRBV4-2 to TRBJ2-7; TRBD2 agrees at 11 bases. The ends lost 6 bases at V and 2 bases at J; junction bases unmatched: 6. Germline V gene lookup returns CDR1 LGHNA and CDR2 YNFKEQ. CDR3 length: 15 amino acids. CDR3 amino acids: CASRSTSGDAYEQYF. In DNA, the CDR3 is TGTGCCAGCAGATCGACTAGCGGGGACGCCTACGAGCAGTACTTC.

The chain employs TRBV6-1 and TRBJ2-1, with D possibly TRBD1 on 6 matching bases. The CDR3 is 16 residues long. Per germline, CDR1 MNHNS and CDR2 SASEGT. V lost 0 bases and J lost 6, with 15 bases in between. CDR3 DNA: TGTGCCAGCAGTGAAGCATCAGGGGCGGTTCGCAATGAGCAGTTCTTC. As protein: CASSEASGAVRNEQFF.

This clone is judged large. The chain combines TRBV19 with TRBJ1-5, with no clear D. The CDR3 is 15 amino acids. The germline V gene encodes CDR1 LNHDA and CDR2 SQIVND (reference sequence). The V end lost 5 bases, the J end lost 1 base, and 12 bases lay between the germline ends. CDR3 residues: CASSPIADSNQPQHF. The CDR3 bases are TGTGCCAGTAGTCCAATAGCGGACAGCAATCAGCCCCAGCATTTT.

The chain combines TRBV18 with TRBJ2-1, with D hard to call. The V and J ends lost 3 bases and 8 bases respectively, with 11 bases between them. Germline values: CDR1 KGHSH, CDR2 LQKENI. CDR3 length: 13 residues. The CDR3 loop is CASSPRLGDEQFF. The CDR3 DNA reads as TGTGCCAGCTCACCCCGTCTAGGCGATGAGCAGTTCTTC.